This TCR beta chain originates from a study of T cell repertoires in cytomegalovirus infection. Overall study context: CMV infection plus the matching HLA type was flagged by public TCR beta signatures.

One entry per CDR3 protein, called by TCRdb with MiXCR from the reads. Seen here are almost 550,000 distinct CDR3 sequences, 16% observed once, and the top ten hold 24%. The germline V gene encodes CDR1 SGHRS and CDR2 YFSETQ. Trimming stripped 0 bases from V and 5 bases from J, with 11 bases between. There are 14 residues in the CDR3. Sequencing was done on a sample of CD8+ T cells from PBMCs. The clonotype originates from a human donor in good health (CMV status not recorded). Some clones in this sample may be carry-over from other donors' samples. The rearrangement uses TRBV5-1 and TRBJ2-5; the D is unclear. As DNA, the CDR3 is TGCGCCAGCAGCTTGGCAGATAACTTGGAGACCCAGTACTTC. This sequence encodes CASSLADNLETQYF.